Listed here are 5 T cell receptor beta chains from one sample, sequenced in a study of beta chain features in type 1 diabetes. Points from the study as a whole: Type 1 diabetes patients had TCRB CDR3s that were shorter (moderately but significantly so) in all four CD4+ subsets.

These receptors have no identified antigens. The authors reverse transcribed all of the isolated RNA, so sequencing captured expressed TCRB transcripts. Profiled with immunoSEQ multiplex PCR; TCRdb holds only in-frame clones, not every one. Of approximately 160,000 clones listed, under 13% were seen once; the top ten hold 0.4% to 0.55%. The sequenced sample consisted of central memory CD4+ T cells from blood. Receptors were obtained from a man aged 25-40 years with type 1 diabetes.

In nucleotides, the CDR3 is TGCGCCAGCAGCGGGTCTAGCGGGGGCTCCTACGAGCAGTACTTC. Translated, it gives CASSGSSGGSYEQYF. This chain joins TRBV5-1 and TRBJ2-7, with TRBD2 matching 10 bases. The CDR3 loop spans 15 amino acids. CDR1 and CDR2 (germline): SGHRS, YFSETQ. Trimming at V came to 4 bases and at J to 0 bases, leaving 4 bases not matched to a gene.

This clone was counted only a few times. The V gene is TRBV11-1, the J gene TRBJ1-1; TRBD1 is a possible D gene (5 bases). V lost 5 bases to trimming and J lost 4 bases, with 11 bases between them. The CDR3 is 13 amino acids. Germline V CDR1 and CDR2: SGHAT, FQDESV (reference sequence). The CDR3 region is CASSVVGPTEAFF. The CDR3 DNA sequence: TGTGCCAGCAGCGTGGTGGGGCCCACTGAAGCTTTCTTT.

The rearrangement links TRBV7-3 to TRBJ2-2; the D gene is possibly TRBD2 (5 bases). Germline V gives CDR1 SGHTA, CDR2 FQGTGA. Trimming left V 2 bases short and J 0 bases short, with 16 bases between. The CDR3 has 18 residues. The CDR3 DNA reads TGTGCCAGCAGCTTATTTCGAGTTGGCGGGTCGAACACCGGGGAGCTGTTTTTT. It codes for CASSLFRVGGSNTGELFF.

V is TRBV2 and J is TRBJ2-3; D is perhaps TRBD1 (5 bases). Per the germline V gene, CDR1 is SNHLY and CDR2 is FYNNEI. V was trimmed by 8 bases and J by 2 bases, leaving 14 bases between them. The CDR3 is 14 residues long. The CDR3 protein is CASAGHLTTDTQYF. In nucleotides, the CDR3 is TGTGCCAGCGCCGGACATCTGACCACAGATACGCAGTATTTT.

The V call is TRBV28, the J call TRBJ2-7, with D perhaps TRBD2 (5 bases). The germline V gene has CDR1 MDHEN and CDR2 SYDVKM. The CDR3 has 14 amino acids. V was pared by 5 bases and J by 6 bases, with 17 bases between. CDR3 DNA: TGTGCCAGCAGTCCCCTCGGGGTAGCGTCCGAGCAGTACTTC. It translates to CASSPLGVASEQYF.